This T cell receptor (beta chain) was observed in a study of blood T cells in healthy people across ages. After removal of 5 bases from V and 8 bases from J, the junction contained 13 bases not matched to a gene. The V gene's germline CDR1 is SGHAT and CDR2 FQNNGV. There are 15 residues in the CDR3. Sample-barcoded 5' priming and a J-beta primer mix drove a second PCR of roughly 7 to 11 cycles. TCRdb re-derived calls from the 5' RACE reads in MiXCR, one entry per CDR3 protein. The sample consists of about 1.4 million distinct CDR3 sequences, 45% to 70% of them appearing once. The specimen sequenced was blood. This sequence joins TRBV11-2 and TRBJ1-1; 8 positions match TRBD1. This TCR derives from a young man in good health. CDR3 bases: TGTGCCAGCAGCCCGAGGACAGGGCGACAACGAGAAGCTTTCTTT. Encoded protein: CASSPRTGRQREAFF.